The clone carrying this T cell receptor beta chain showed up many times. This entry comes from a study of T-cell memory formation after mild COVID-19. Deletions cut 0 bases from V and 8 bases from J, with 10 bases between. This CDR3 comprises 13 residues. The germline CDR1 and CDR2 sequences are SGHVS and FNYEAQ. TCRdb passed the 5' RACE reads through MiXCR, listing each CDR3 protein once. The sample gives 190,000 or so distinct CDR3 sequences, about 22% of which show up once; roughly 23% is in the top ten. The sample consisted of PBMCs or a T cell subset sorted from them (not recorded which). This receptor was taken from an adult woman who had mild COVID-19 (a few samples of this study predate the infection). Cell type and time point are not known. This sequence joins TRBV7-6 and TRBJ1-1; maybe TRBD1 (5 bases). CDR3 sequence (DNA): TGTGCCAGCAGCTTAGCTCTCGGGGACGAAGCTTTCTTT. Its protein product is CASSLALGDEAFF.